The next 6 T cell receptor beta chains were all read from a single sample in a study of blood T cell repertoires in COVID-19. The assay was immunoSEQ multiplex PCR, and TCRdb's table has in-frame clones only and misses some. The top ten hold roughly 6.3% of the sample, which has about 70,000 clones, nearly 80% seen once. The sequenced material came from peripheral blood. Every receptor here comes from a woman aged 55-70 years with acute or convalescent COVID-19.

The chain employs TRBV7-9 and TRBJ2-2, with D possibly being TRBD1 (5 bases). V lost 0 bases, J lost 2 bases, and 7 bases lay in between. CDR1 and CDR2 (germline): SEHNR, FQNEAQ (reference sequence). This CDR3 has 15 residues. CDR3 protein: CASSLAGVNTGELFF. In nucleotides, the CDR3 is TGTGCCAGCAGCTTAGCAGGGGTTAACACCGGGGAGCTGTTTTTT.

V gene TRBV10-2 combines with J gene TRBJ1-5; D is perhaps TRBD1 (6 bases). Trimming removed 2 bases from V and 0 bases from J, with 8 bases in between. The CDR3 contains 15 residues. Germline CDR1 WSHSY, CDR2 SAAADI. The CDR3 DNA is TGCGCCAGCAGTGAGGACAGGTCTAGCAATCAGCCCCAGCATTTT. This gives the protein CASSEDRSSNQPQHF.

The V and J genes are TRBV19 and TRBJ2-1, with 13 nucleotides matching TRBD2. This CDR3 is 20 amino acids long. Germline CDR1 LNHDA, CDR2 SQIVND (reference sequence). Trimming took 0 bases from V and 0 from J; bases not matched to a gene: 8. CDR3 in DNA: TGTGCCAGTAGTATAGATCAGCGACTAGCGGGGGGCGTCTCCTACAATGAGCAGTTCTTC. Its protein product is CASSIDQRLAGGVSYNEQFF.

The genes are TRBV6-5 and TRBJ2-5; 8 nucleotides agree with TRBD1. Unmatched junction bases numbered 12, after V lost 6 bases and J lost 6 bases. Germline values: CDR1 MNHEY, CDR2 SVGAGI. The CDR3 is made up of 15 amino acids. CDR3 nucleotides: TGTGCCAGCAGCCTTAGAGGACAGGGATTGAAGACCCAGTACTTC. Amino acids: CASSLRGQGLKTQYF.

The CDR3: CASSYSYGEGYTF. In DNA form, the CDR3 reads TGTGCCAGCAGTTACTCTTATGGGGAGGGCTACACCTTC. V usage is TRBV6-5 and J usage is TRBJ1-2, with no clear D. With 0 bases removed from V and 8 bases from J, the gap between germline ends came to 10 bases. CDR1 MNHEY and CDR2 SVGAGI come from the germline V gene. This CDR3 spans 13 amino acids.

By frequency in the sample, this clone is large. The chain combines TRBV7-8 with TRBJ2-2; 8 bases agree with TRBD1. The CDR3 sequence is 15 residues long. Per the germline V gene, CDR1 is SGHVS and CDR2 is FQNEAQ. V was clipped by 1 base and J by 5 bases; unmatched bases: 3. CDR3 nucleotide sequence: TGTGCCAGCAGCTTAGGGACAGGGTTGACCGGGGAGCTGTTTTTT. As protein: CASSLGTGLTGELFF.